This TCR beta chain emerged from a study of blood T cell repertoires in COVID-19. There are 15 residues in the CDR3. V gave up 1 base and J gave up 8 bases, with 15 bases separating them. From germline, CDR1 is SEHNR and CDR2 FQNEAQ (reference sequence). Using immunoSEQ multiplex PCR, the repertoire was profiled, and TCRdb retains in-frame clones only, with some absent. The data hold 50,000 to 85,000 clones, with around 93% observed a single time. The sequence derives from a human donor in a cohort sampled during active COVID-19. This chain joins TRBV7-9 and TRBJ2-1; tentatively, D is TRBD2 (5 bases). The sample taken for sequencing was peripheral blood. The CDR3 sequence is CASSLGQRFSDEQFF. CDR3 nucleotide sequence: TGTGCCAGCAGCTTAGGGCAGCGGTTTAGCGATGAGCAGTTCTTC.